One and the same sample provided the 21 T cell receptor beta chains below, sequenced in a study of T-cell memory formation after mild COVID-19. Each CDR3 protein is one row after TCRdb ran MiXCR on the 5' RACE reads. The table has approximately 30,000 distinct CDR3 sequences, about 16% seen once. Source material: PBMCs or a T cell subset sorted from them (not recorded which). The receptors derive from an adult who had mild COVID-19 (a few samples of this study predate the infection). Cell type and time point are not known.

This clonotype has a handful of counts. This chain links TRBV20-1 with TRBJ2-1; D is perhaps TRBD2 (5 bases). Trimming pared 8 bases from V and 1 base from J, leaving 24 bases between. CDR3 size: 17 residues. Germline lookup yields CDR1 DFQATT and CDR2 SNEGSKA (reference sequence). The DNA of the CDR3 is TGCAGTCCCCTGAAAGCAGGAGGCGGAGGATCCTACAATGAGCAGTTCTTC. Its translation is CSPLKAGGGGSYNEQFF.

The gene calls are TRBV7-2 and TRBJ2-7, with 7 bases aligning to TRBD2. Germline CDR1 and CDR2: SGHTA and FQGNSA. The CDR3 is 16 amino acids. V lost 3 bases and J lost 6; bases outside the gene matches: 14. The CDR3 region has the DNA TGTGCCAGCAGCTTTTCTACTGGACTAGTACCTACCGAGCAGTACTTC. Translated, it gives CASSFSTGLVPTEQYF. Supplemented by reference TRBV7-2 and TRBJ2-7, the full variable domain reads GAGVSQSPSNKVTEKGKDVELRCDPISGHTALYWYRQSLGQGLEFLIYFQGNSAPDKSGLPSDRFSAERTGGSVSTLTIQRTQQEDSAVYLCASSFSTGLVPTEQYFGPGTRLTVT.

This clonotype was seen ten or more times. The chain employs TRBV5-1 and TRBJ2-3, with D perhaps given as TRBD1 or TRBD2 (6 bases each). This CDR3 comprises 15 residues. From germline, CDR1 is SGHRS and CDR2 YFSETQ. V was pared by 0 bases and J by 0 bases, with 8 bases between. CDR3: CASSLAGASTDTQYF. Written as DNA, the CDR3 is TGCGCCAGCAGCTTGGCGGGGGCAAGCACAGATACGCAGTATTTT. The whole variable domain, filled in from reference TRBV5-1 and TRBJ2-3, reads KAGVTQTPRYLIKTRGQQVTLSCSPISGHRSVSWYQQTPGQGLQFLFEYFSETQRNKGNFPGRFSGRQFSNSRSEMNVSTLELGDSALYLCASSLAGASTDTQYFGPGTRLTVL.

V and J are TRBV19 and TRBJ1-1; D is undetermined. Germline V gene data show CDR1 as LNHDA and CDR2 as SQIVND (reference sequence). V lost 2 bases and J 1 base, leaving 5 bases between the germline ends. The CDR3 runs 13 residues. The CDR3 nucleotides are TGTGCCAGTAGTATATGGGGGAACACTGAAGCTTTCTTT. It is translated as CASSIWGNTEAFF.

In this sample, this clonotype turned up many times. The junction departs from germline at one end; a sequencing error may be responsible. The chain employs TRBV5-1 and TRBJ1-2; D perhaps matches TRBD1 (6 bases). The length of the CDR3 is 13 residues. Looked up from germline, CDR1 is SGHRS and CDR2 is YFSETQ. The CDR3 sequence: CASRLGHLYGYTF. The CDR3 DNA reads TGCGCCAGCAGGTTGGGACATCTCTATGGCTACACCTTC.

This clonotype was counted ten times or more. This CDR3 reads CASSPGATNEKLFF. Written as DNA, the CDR3 is TGTGCCAGCTCACCGGGGGCAACTAATGAAAAACTGTTTTTT. The rearrangement uses TRBV18 and TRBJ1-4, with D perhaps matching TRBD1 (5 bases). V was pared by 3 bases and J by 0 bases, with 5 bases between. This CDR3 region has 14 residues. From germline, CDR1 is KGHSH and CDR2 LQKENI.

This clonotype has ten or more counts. The gene calls are TRBV20-1 and TRBJ2-3, with 9 bases identical to TRBD2. Germline CDR1 reads DFQATT; CDR2 reads SNEGSKA (reference sequence). This CDR3 is 13 amino acids long. The V gene end was trimmed by 5 bases and the J gene end by 5 bases; junction bases not matched to a gene: 5. The CDR3 sequence is CSAHLAGRDTQYF. DNA of the CDR3: TGCAGTGCTCACCTAGCGGGGAGAGATACGCAGTATTTT.

This clonotype was detected ten times or more. The chain carries TRBV12-3 or TRBV12-4 and TRBJ1-1; D call uncertain. The CDR3 loop spans 13 amino acids. V lost 1 base and J 4 bases, leaving 7 bases between the germline ends. CDR3 protein: CASSLEGSTEAFF. The CDR3 nucleotides are TGTGCCAGCAGTTTAGAAGGGAGCACTGAAGCTTTCTTT.

This clonotype was seen repeatedly, ten times or more. The chain recombines TRBV6-6 with TRBJ1-3, with D unresolved. Per the germline V gene, CDR1 is MNHNY and CDR2 is SVGAGI (reference sequence). Trimming cost V 6 bases and J 0 bases, with 9 bases left between them. This CDR3 contains 14 residues. CDR3 DNA sequence: TGTGCCAGCAGGGGCGGCGTCTCTGGAAACACCATATATTTT. Its translation is CASRGGVSGNTIYF.

The genes are TRBV5-1 and TRBJ1-1; D remains unclear. In germline, CDR1 is SGHRS, CDR2 YFSETQ. Between the trimmed V and J ends, which lost 0 bases and 4 bases, there was a span of 10 bases. This CDR3 region has 14 residues. The CDR3 bases are TGCGCCAGCAGCTTGGTATTGGGAACCACTGAAGCTTTCTTT. Translating gives CASSLVLGTTEAFF.

A word on this clonotype: A much larger clone differs from this one at a single base, so this may be a read error. The chain has TRBV5-6 and TRBJ1-6; D gene unclear. The CDR3 sequence is 14 residues long. Germline lookup yields CDR1 SGHDT and CDR2 YYEEEE. CDR3: CAISLKDWGSPLHF. The CDR3 nucleotides read TGTGCCATCAGCTTGAAGGATTGGGGTTCACCCCTCCACTTT.

This clonotype was recorded at least ten times. The V and J genes are TRBV7-2 and TRBJ2-7; maybe TRBD2 (6 bases). Germline CDR1 and CDR2: SGHTA and FQGNSA. The CDR3 runs 12 residues. V lost 3 bases, J lost 6 bases, and 9 bases lay in between. Written as DNA, the CDR3 is TGTGCCAGCAGCTTCGGACTACGCGAGCAGTACTTC. This gives the protein CASSFGLREQYF. Looking up the rest from reference TRBV7-2 and TRBJ2-7 gives the full variable domain: GAGVSQSPSNKVTEKGKDVELRCDPISGHTALYWYRQSLGQGLEFLIYFQGNSAPDKSGLPSDRFSAERTGGSVSTLTIQRTQQEDSAVYLCASSFGLREQYFGPGTRLTVT.

Ten or more counts support this clonotype. The chain employs TRBV6-5 and TRBJ2-1; 12 bases agree with TRBD2. With V trimmed by 6 bases and J by 6 bases, 9 bases remained unmatched. The germline CDR1 and CDR2 sequences are MNHEY and SVGAGI. The CDR3 extends over 16 amino acids. The CDR3 reads CASRIRLAGERNEQFF. DNA of the CDR3: TGTGCCAGCAGAATCCGACTAGCGGGAGAACGCAATGAGCAGTTCTTC.

The rearrangement joins TRBV4-3 to TRBJ1-6; 9 nucleotides match TRBD1. The CDR3 length is 16 residues. Unmatched junction bases numbered 8, after V lost 2 bases and J lost 9 bases. Germline lookup yields CDR1 LGHNA and CDR2 YSLEER. The CDR3 loop reads CASSQSGTGSGSPLHF. CDR3 sequence (DNA): TGCGCCAGCAGCCAATCCGGGACAGGGTCAGGTTCACCCCTCCACTTT.

V usage is TRBV10-3 and J usage is TRBJ1-6, with a possible D match to TRBD1 (6 bases). Germline CDR1 and CDR2: ENHRY and SYGVKD. Trimming cost V 3 bases and J 14 bases, with 17 bases left between them. The CDR3 length is 14 residues. The CDR3: CAISDEGVSVTLHF. Written as DNA, the CDR3 is TGTGCCATCAGTGATGAGGGGGTATCGGTCACCCTCCACTTT.

This clonotype was counted at least ten times. The chain carries TRBV6-2 or TRBV6-3 and TRBJ2-4, with 12 bases identical to TRBD1. J was trimmed by 9 bases and V by 6 bases; bases with no gene match: 12. CDR1 is MNHEY, CDR2 SVGEGT, per germline. CDR3 length: 16 residues. CDR3 protein: CASRTAGQGASGIQYF. CDR3 bases: TGTGCCAGCAGGACCGCGGGACAGGGGGCTTCGGGCATTCAGTACTTC.

This clonotype was found a few times. This chain joins TRBV24-1 and TRBJ1-1; no reliable D call. Trimming pared 3 bases from V and 4 bases from J, leaving 8 bases between. The CDR3 has 13 amino acids. Germline V gene lookup returns CDR1 KGHDR and CDR2 SFDVKD. The DNA of the CDR3 is TGTGCCACCAGTGATAATAACCCCACTGAAGCTTTCTTT. Amino acids: CATSDNNPTEAFF.

This clonotype has ten or more counts. J is TRBJ2-2 and V is TRBV3-1; the D call may be TRBD1 or TRBD2 (5 bases each). This CDR3 is 15 amino acids long. V was clipped by 4 bases and J by 3 bases, with 12 bases between them. Germline CDR1 and CDR2: LGHDT and YNNKEL (reference sequence). The CDR3 protein is CASSPWDGHTGELFF. CDR3 DNA: TGTGCCAGCAGCCCCTGGGACGGACACACCGGGGAGCTGTTTTTT.

This clonotype was observed at least ten times. V is TRBV10-3 and J is TRBJ1-1; D possibly corresponds to TRBD1 (5 bases). Trimming removed 0 bases from V and 0 bases from J, with 8 bases in between. The CDR3 covers 15 residues. CDR1 is ENHRY and CDR2 is SYGVKD in the germline V gene. DNA for the CDR3: TGTGCCATCAGTGAGTCACAGGATTTGAACACTGAAGCTTTCTTT. Translated: CAISESQDLNTEAFF.

The table lists this clonotype with many counts. The rearrangement uses TRBV9 and TRBJ2-7; TRBD1 matches 9 bases. Trimming at V came to 0 bases and at J to 4 bases, leaving 5 bases not matched to a gene. This CDR3 is 15 amino acids long. CDR1 and CDR2 from the germline V gene are SGDLS and YYNGEE. CDR3 DNA sequence: TGTGCCAGCAGCGTAGGACAGGGGGTATCTTACGAGCAGTACTTC. Protein product: CASSVGQGVSYEQYF.

Note on this clonotype: With a much larger clone just one base away, this may be a read error. V gene TRBV5-1 combines with J gene TRBJ1-1; 9 bases fit TRBD1. Losses at the gene ends were 4 bases for V and 5 bases for J; bases not matched to a gene: 9. Germline V CDR1 and CDR2: SGHRS, YFSETQ. The CDR3 covers 15 residues. The CDR3 DNA sequence: TGCGCCAGCAGCCCTAGGACAGACAGGGGGACTGAAGCTTTCTTT. This codes for CASSPRTDRGTEAFF.